These 17 T cell receptor beta chains were sequenced from one sample in a study of blood T cell repertoires in COVID-19. Data came from immunoSEQ multiplex PCR; TCRdb stores just in-frame clones and leaves some out. The data contain about 240,000 clones, almost 85% of them singletons. Specimen: peripheral blood. These receptors came from a man aged 50-60 years with COVID-19, enrolled during active disease.

The CDR3 nucleotides are TGTGCCAGCAGTCAAAGCGGTCTGGAGCAGTACTTC. Protein sequence: CASSQSGLEQYF. This chain uses TRBV7-9 with TRBJ2-7, with TRBD2 as a possible D gene (5 bases). CDR1 and CDR2 (germline): SEHNR, FQNEAQ (reference sequence). V shed 6 bases and J shed 7 bases, with 13 bases lying between them. The CDR3 spans 12 residues.

The table lists this clone with a few counts. This chain connects TRBV2 to TRBJ1-6; the D is unclear. V was clipped by 6 bases and J by 4 bases, with 10 bases between them. This CDR3 has 14 residues. The germline CDR1 and CDR2 sequences are SNHLY and FYNNEI. In DNA form, the CDR3 reads TGTGCCAGCAGAGAGGATTTTTATAATTCACCCCTCCACTTT. Its protein is CASREDFYNSPLHF.

The chain carries TRBV2 and TRBJ2-1; 7 positions agree with TRBD1. CDR1 and CDR2 from the germline V gene are SNHLY and FYNNEI. Trimming took 7 bases from V and 1 from J; bases not matched to a gene: 7. This CDR3 has 15 residues. This chain's CDR3 is CASKGQALSYNEQFF. CDR3 bases: TGTGCCAGCAAAGGACAGGCGCTTTCCTACAATGAGCAGTTCTTC.

The chain combines TRBV27 with TRBJ1-5, with TRBD1 identical over 9 bases. Trimming removed 8 bases from V and 5 bases from J; junction bases left unmatched: 7. CDR1 MNHEY and CDR2 SMNVEV come from the germline V gene (reference sequence). The CDR3 covers 14 residues. The CDR3 sequence is CASAPGQGHQPQHF. In DNA form, the CDR3 reads TGTGCCAGCGCGCCGGGACAGGGACATCAGCCCCAGCATTTT.

A single count supports this clone. The junction differs from germline at one of its ends, possibly a read error. V is TRBV20-1 and J is TRBJ1-2; D gene uncertain. This CDR3 spans 10 amino acids. Germline lookup yields CDR1 DFQATT and CDR2 SNEGSKA (reference sequence). CDR3 region: CSAGRRVDAF. The CDR3 DNA sequence: TGCAGTGCGGGGAGGAGAGTAGACGCCTTC.

This chain connects TRBV29-1 to TRBJ1-1; no clear D. V lost 7 bases to trimming and J lost 6 bases, with 27 bases between them. The CDR3 sequence is 16 residues long. Germline-derived CDR1 and CDR2 are SQVTM and ANQGSEA. The CDR3 loop reads CSALGLTEFTDSEAFF. CDR3 DNA: TGCAGCGCCCTTGGCCTGACGGAGTTTACGGACTCTGAAGCTTTCTTT.

This chain uses TRBV6-5 with TRBJ1-6; 7 bases are shared with TRBD1. Germline CDR1 and CDR2: MNHEY and SVGAGI. The J segment lost 9 bases and the V segment lost 5 bases, leaving 10 bases of the junction unmatched. The CDR3 is 15 amino acids. The CDR3 spells CASSQTGTAVSPLHF. CDR3 nucleotides: TGTGCCAGCAGTCAAACCGGGACAGCGGTTTCACCCCTCCACTTT.

This chain's CDR3 is CASSEYNRYTEAFF. The CDR3 coding sequence is TGCGCCAGCAGCGAATATAACAGGTACACTGAAGCTTTCTTT. This chain links TRBV4-1 with TRBJ1-1, with TRBD1 as a possible D gene (5 bases). CDR3 length: 14 residues. Deletions cut 5 bases from V and 3 bases from J, with 13 bases between. Germline loops: CDR1 MGHRA, CDR2 YSYEKL.

The V call is TRBV27, the J call TRBJ2-5, with D maybe TRBD2 (6 bases). This CDR3 is 14 amino acids long. V was trimmed by 2 bases and J by 2 bases, leaving 9 bases between them. Germline lookup yields CDR1 MNHEY and CDR2 SMNVEV (reference sequence). The CDR3 coding sequence is TGTGCCAGCAGTTTACGGGGGTTGCAAGAGACCCAGTACTTC. Its translation: CASSLRGLQETQYF.

This chain links TRBV18 with TRBJ2-6; TRBD1 is a possible D gene (5 bases). Germline loops: CDR1 KGHSH, CDR2 LQKENI. This CDR3 has 18 amino acids. With 0 bases removed from V and 0 bases from J, the gap between germline ends came to 12 bases. The CDR3 sequence: CASSPPRQGGSGANVLTF. For the CDR3, the DNA is TGTGCCAGCTCACCACCGAGGCAGGGTGGCTCTGGGGCCAACGTCCTGACTTTC.

The chain recombines TRBV18 with TRBJ2-3; possibly TRBD1 for D (6 bases). The CDR3 runs 15 residues. Trimming shortened V by 0 bases and J by 8 bases, and 15 bases separated the two germline ends. The germline V gene encodes CDR1 KGHSH and CDR2 LQKENI. CDR3 sequence reads: CASSPPLNREGTQYF. The CDR3 region has the DNA TGTGCCAGCTCACCACCGTTGAACAGGGAAGGTACGCAGTATTTT.

The chain couples TRBV5-4 to TRBJ2-3; the D gene is possibly TRBD2 (6 bases). Germline assignment: CDR1 SGHNT and CDR2 YYREEE (reference sequence). Trimming shortened V by 1 base and J by 2 bases, and 14 bases separated the two germline ends. This CDR3 contains 16 residues. CDR3 nucleotides: TGTGCCAGCAGCTTGAGGTTAGCGGAGTACACAGATACGCAGTATTTT. Translation: CASSLRLAEYTDTQYF.

In its sample, this clone was seen once. The chain couples TRBV27 to TRBJ1-4, with 10 bases aligning to TRBD1. The CDR3 runs 16 residues. Germline values: CDR1 MNHEY, CDR2 SMNVEV (reference sequence). V shed 3 bases, J shed 8 bases, and the junction held 9 bases outside the gene matches. CDR3 nucleotide sequence: TGTGCCAGCAGTTTCTCTACCGGGACAGGGGTCGAAAAACTGTTTTTT. It is translated as CASSFSTGTGVEKLFF.

This chain connects TRBV7-9 to TRBJ2-1, with D possibly TRBD1 on 6 matching bases. Trimming shortened V by 1 base and J by 6 bases, and 13 bases separated the two germline ends. Germline CDR1 is SEHNR and CDR2 is FQNEAQ (reference sequence). The CDR3 runs 15 residues. CDR3 in DNA: TGTGCCAGCAGCTTAGGGCCCGCAGGGGCCAATGAGCAGTTCTTC. Its protein product is CASSLGPAGANEQFF.

The chain combines TRBV5-1 with TRBJ1-1, with D tentatively TRBD1 (5 bases). V was trimmed by 1 base and J by 4 bases, leaving 14 bases between them. Germline CDR1 reads SGHRS; CDR2 reads YFSETQ. The CDR3 is 15 amino acids. For the CDR3, the DNA is TGCGCCAGCAGCTTGTCGGCACAGGCCGGCACTGAAGCTTTCTTT. Residues: CASSLSAQAGTEAFF. The full variable domain, in which reference TRBV5-1 and TRBJ1-1 provide the parts outside the CDR3, is KAGVTQTPRYLIKTRGQQVTLSCSPISGHRSVSWYQQTPGQGLQFLFEYFSETQRNKGNFPGRFSGRQFSNSRSEMNVSTLELGDSALYLCASSLSAQAGTEAFFGQGTRLTVV.

V is TRBV12-3 or TRBV12-4 and J is TRBJ1-4; D is possibly TRBD1 (5 bases). The CDR3 covers 13 residues. V lost 2 bases and J 8 bases, leaving 9 bases between the germline ends. The CDR3 bases are TGTGCCAGCAGTTTATTGGAGGGGGAAAAACTGTTTTTT. Protein: CASSLLEGEKLFF.

This clone was observed a single time. The rearrangement uses TRBV19 and TRBJ2-7; 11 positions match TRBD1. Trimming cost V 1 base and J 7 bases; bases outside gene matches: 6. Germline CDR1 is LNHDA and CDR2 is SQIVND (reference sequence). The CDR3 consists of 15 residues. The CDR3 sequence is CASSIGGQGAMEQYF. Here the CDR3 DNA reads TGTGCCAGTAGTATAGGCGGACAGGGGGCGATGGAGCAGTACTTC.